This T cell receptor (delta chain) was identified in a study of gamma-delta chains in newborns, infants, children. Across the study: Polyclonal expansion of innate γδ T cells after birth follows microbial exposure.

With CATT, TCRdb re-called clones from the reads. The repertoire includes about 11,000 delta-chain clones, 3.5% of them detected once, and approximately 9.3% sits in the top ten. The V and J ends lost 0 bases and 5 bases, in that order; junction bases with no gene match: 0. This CDR3 region has 14 residues. Per germline, CDR1 GEAIGNYY and CDR2 EKD. By share of the sample, this clone is medium-sized. In the same sample, other DNA sequences code for this CDR3. The receptor comes from a child who was a newborn, infant or young child, either healthy, febrile or measles-vaccinated (not recorded which). The chain joins TRDV2 to TRDJ2; 9 bases align to TRDD3. Sequencing input: blood. The CDR3 DNA reads as TGTGCCTGTGACACCCTGGGGGATACAGCACAACTCTTCTTT. Translating it yields CACDTLGDTAQLFF.